Below, 7 T cell receptor beta chains from the same sample are listed, as sequenced in a study of graft-versus-host responses after intestinal transplantation. Clones were sequenced by immunoSEQ multiplex PCR, and TCRdb holds only the in-frame ones, with some missing. Found here are roughly 9,800 clones, approximately 89% of them singletons; the top ten hold 2% to 2.5%. The sequencing used PBMCs, collected just over 42 days after intestinal transplant. These receptors came from a human patient who received an intestinal transplant, so some T cells may come from the graft donor.

The chain joins TRBV7-6 to TRBJ2-3; TRBD2 matches 13 bases. Germline values: CDR1 SGHVS, CDR2 FNYEAQ. V shed 5 bases, J shed 6 bases, and the junction held 5 bases outside the gene matches. This CDR3 is 15 amino acids long. CDR3 residues: CASSPGLAGEDTQYF. In DNA form, the CDR3 reads TGTGCCAGCAGCCCAGGACTAGCGGGAGAGGATACGCAGTATTTT. The full variable domain, rest sourced from reference TRBV7-6 and TRBJ2-3, is GAGVSQSPRYKVTKRGQDVALRCDPISGHVSLYWYRQALGQGPEFLTYFNYEAQQDKSGLPNDRFSAERPEGSISTLTIQRTEQRDSAMYRCASSPGLAGEDTQYFGPGTRLTVL.

This chain links TRBV6-5 with TRBJ1-5; 8 bases align to TRBD1. The CDR3 has 13 amino acids. CDR1 is MNHEY, CDR2 SVGAGI, per germline. V was clipped by 4 bases and J by 7 bases; unmatched bases: 3. The CDR3 protein is CASSSWTGQPQHF. CDR3 nucleotide sequence: TGTGCCAGCAGTTCCTGGACAGGGCAGCCCCAGCATTTT.

This chain joins TRBV19 and TRBJ2-1; the D gene is possibly TRBD1 (5 bases). Germline assignment: CDR1 LNHDA and CDR2 SQIVND (reference sequence). This CDR3 region has 16 residues. V lost 7 bases and J 5 bases, leaving 21 bases between the germline ends. This CDR3 is CASTPTPRGANNEQFF. The CDR3, as DNA: TGTGCCAGTACCCCAACGCCCCGTGGGGCCAACAATGAGCAGTTCTTC. The variable domain in full, completed from reference TRBV19 and TRBJ2-1, reads DGGITQSPKYLFRKEGQNVTLSCEQNLNHDAMYWYRQDPGQGLRLIYYSQIVNDFQKGDIAEGYSVSREKKESFPLTVTSAQKNPTAFYLCASTPTPRGANNEQFFGPGTRLTVL.

This clone has just one count. The genes are TRBV18 and TRBJ2-1; the D call may be TRBD1 or TRBD2 (5 bases each). The ends were cut back, 7 bases at V and 5 bases at J, with 12 bases in the middle. This CDR3 has 13 amino acids. Per germline, CDR1 KGHSH and CDR2 LQKENI. For the CDR3, the DNA is TGTGCCAGCTGGGGGACGGCCGACAATGAGCAGTTCTTC. Protein: CASWGTADNEQFF.

The CDR3 is CASSQGQGAYGYTF. In DNA form, the CDR3 reads TGTGCCAGCAGCCAGGGACAGGGCGCCTATGGCTACACCTTC. This sequence joins TRBV4-2 and TRBJ1-2, with TRBD1 matching 9 bases. The CDR3 consists of 14 residues. Germline lookup yields CDR1 LGHNA and CDR2 YNFKEQ. V lost 3 bases, J lost 4 bases, and 3 bases stayed unmatched.

The chain employs TRBV10-1 and TRBJ2-1, with 7 bases lining up with TRBD2. Trimming at V came to 0 bases and at J to 3 bases, leaving 2 bases not matched to a gene. Germline CDR1 is WNHNN and CDR2 is SYGVQD (reference sequence). CDR3 size: 15 residues. CDR3 sequence reads: CASSESRGNYNEQFF. In DNA, the CDR3 is TGCGCCAGCAGTGAGTCGCGGGGGAACTACAATGAGCAGTTCTTC.

The chain recombines TRBV5-1 with TRBJ1-6; tentative D call: TRBD1 (5 bases). The germline V gene encodes CDR1 SGHRS and CDR2 YFSETQ. Trimming removed 0 bases from V and 7 bases from J, with 11 bases in between. CDR3 length: 15 residues. This CDR3 reads CASSLDVGDNSPLHF. Written as DNA, the CDR3 is TGCGCCAGCAGCTTGGACGTAGGGGACAATTCACCCCTCCACTTT.